This T cell receptor beta chain was identified during a study of T-cell memory formation after mild COVID-19. TCRdb processed the 5' RACE reads anew with MiXCR; each CDR3 protein has one entry. The sample includes more than 450,000 distinct CDR3 sequences, 15% to 20% seen only once; the top ten take 9.5% to 15%. CDR1 and CDR2 (germline): KGHDR, SFDVKD. The CDR3 has 14 residues. Deletions cut 6 bases from V and 0 bases from J, with 11 bases between. The chain carries TRBV24-1 and TRBJ2-7, with D possibly matching TRBD1 (6 bases). The origin of this receptor is an adult woman who had mild COVID-19 (a few samples of this study predate the infection). Cell type and time point are not known. Sequenced sample: PBMCs or a T cell subset sorted from them (not recorded which). The CDR3: CATSLTGSSYEQYF. CDR3 bases: TGTGCCACCAGTCTGACAGGAAGCTCCTACGAGCAGTACTTC.